The T cell receptor beta chain described here comes from a study of OX40 agonist ivuxolimab in advanced cancers. Profiling relied on immunoSEQ multiplex PCR, and the TCRdb table lists in-frame clones only, not all of them. The table shows some 40,000 clones, with more than 75% occurring only once. V shed 10 bases, J shed 2 bases, and the junction held 8 bases outside the gene matches. The CDR3 totals 13 residues. CDR1 and CDR2 from the germline V gene are MNHEY and SMNVEV (reference sequence). This receptor was obtained from an adult with an advanced solid tumor such as melanoma, head and neck, liver or kidney cancer. Specimen: CD4+ or CD8+ T cells sorted from blood, collected in a trial of the OX40 agonist ivuxolimab. The rearrangement uses TRBV27 and TRBJ2-7, with 7 bases that match TRBD2. The chain's CDR3 is CATHGGTTYEQYF. The CDR3, as DNA: TGTGCCACCCACGGGGGGACCACCTACGAGCAGTACTTC.